This entry lists 12 T cell receptor beta chains sequenced from one sample in a study of PD-1 blockade in classical Hodgkin lymphoma. Time point: cycle 4 day 1 (C4D1), after 6 weeks of nivolumab. Relapses following autologous stem cell transplantation were seen in all patients, with brentuximab vedotin exposure varying. Assay used: immunoSEQ multiplex PCR; TCRdb lists only in-frame clones, some missing. Seen here are about 32,000 clones, 81% observed once, and the top ten hold about a sixth. Sequenced material: peripheral blood mononuclear cells (PBMCs), taken before the fourth cycle of nivolumab. The source of these receptors is a human donor with classical Hodgkin lymphoma.

This rearrangement joins TRBV7-9 to TRBJ2-2; D is unclear. V shed 5 bases and J shed 4 bases, with 2 bases lying between them. The CDR3 totals 11 residues. Germline CDR1 reads SEHNR; CDR2 reads FQNEAQ (reference sequence). The CDR3 protein is CASSSTGELFF. Here the CDR3 DNA reads TGTGCCAGCAGCAGCACCGGGGAGCTGTTTTTT.

V usage is TRBV19 and J usage is TRBJ2-5; 10 nucleotides agree with TRBD1. Trimming at V came to 6 bases and at J to 5 bases, leaving 12 bases not matched to a gene. The CDR3 loop spans 16 amino acids. Germline-derived CDR1 and CDR2 are LNHDA and SQIVND (reference sequence). As DNA, the CDR3 is TGTGCCAGTAGATTAACCCCGTCGGGACAGGGGGAGACCCAGTACTTC. Protein sequence: CASRLTPSGQGETQYF.

This rearrangement joins TRBV11-2 to TRBJ2-7; TRBD1 aligns across 7 bases. With 5 bases clipped from V and 2 bases from J, the junction kept 6 bases outside the gene matches. Germline assignment: CDR1 SGHAT and CDR2 FQNNGV. CDR3 size: 14 residues. The CDR3 bases are TGTGCCAGCAGCCTTGGGACAGCCACCTACGAGCAGTACTTC. Encoded protein: CASSLGTATYEQYF.

The rearrangement uses TRBV4-2 and TRBJ2-6, with 8 bases aligning to TRBD1. This CDR3 has 17 residues. CDR1 is LGHNA and CDR2 is YNFKEQ in the germline V gene. V dropped 4 bases and J dropped 4; count of bases not matched to a gene: 9. CDR3 sequence (DNA): TGTGCCAGCAGCCGAGGACAGGGTAATGGAGGGGCCAACGTCCTGACTTTC. Encoded protein: CASSRGQGNGGANVLTF.

The genes are TRBV6-1 and TRBJ1-5; D gene uncertain. Germline CDR1 MNHNS, CDR2 SASEGT. The CDR3 consists of 15 residues. The V end lost 2 bases, the J end lost 0 bases, and 8 bases lay between the germline ends. The CDR3 region is CASSERYYSNQPQHF. CDR3 DNA sequence: TGTGCCAGCAGTGAAAGGTACTATAGCAATCAGCCCCAGCATTTT.

CDR3 nucleotide sequence: TGTGCCAGCAGCTTATCCCCGGGAGGCTACAATGAGCAGTTCTTC. This translates into CASSLSPGGYNEQFF. The V gene is TRBV11-2, the J gene TRBJ2-1; 7 bases fit TRBD2. The germline gives CDR1 SGHAT, CDR2 FQNNGV. The CDR3 has 15 residues. Trimming took 2 bases from V and 3 from J; bases not matched to a gene: 4.

The chain employs TRBV27 and TRBJ2-1; 10 nucleotides align to TRBD2. Germline CDR1 MNHEY, CDR2 SMNVEV (reference sequence). J lost 8 bases, V lost 5 bases, and 12 bases had no gene match. This CDR3 spans 16 amino acids. The CDR3 sequence: CASSRGRASGSHEQFF. DNA for the CDR3: TGTGCCAGCAGTAGGGGCCGGGCTAGCGGGAGTCATGAGCAGTTCTTC.

The chain carries TRBV6-1 and TRBJ1-2; the D gene is possibly TRBD1 (6 bases). The V gene's germline CDR1 is MNHNS and CDR2 SASEGT. This CDR3 spans 15 amino acids. V lost 2 bases and J 2 bases, leaving 12 bases between the germline ends. The CDR3 reads CASSELSGQNYGYTF. The CDR3 DNA reads as TGTGCCAGCAGTGAATTGTCTGGACAGAACTATGGCTACACCTTC.

This clone was detected a few times. This sequence joins TRBV19 and TRBJ1-6, with no clear D. Germline V gene lookup returns CDR1 LNHDA and CDR2 SQIVND (reference sequence). V was trimmed by 9 bases and J by 0 bases, leaving 6 bases between them. This CDR3 has 13 amino acids. Written as DNA, the CDR3 is TGTGCCAGCATGAGCTCCTATAATTCACCCCTCCACTTT. Residues: CASMSSYNSPLHF.

A few counts support this clone. The chain has TRBV6-1 and TRBJ1-4, with 8 bases identical to TRBD1. CDR1 and CDR2 (germline): MNHNS, SASEGT. Losses at the gene ends were 8 bases for V and 8 bases for J; bases not matched to a gene: 10. The CDR3 totals 14 residues. CDR3 DNA sequence: TGTGCCAGCCGATTGACAGGGGAAGGCGAAAAACTGTTTTTT. This gives the protein CASRLTGEGEKLFF.

This clone has just one count. Other DNA sequences within the sample encode an identical CDR3. The chain couples TRBV5-5 to TRBJ2-4, with 7 bases that match TRBD1. The CDR3 is made up of 15 amino acids. Germline CDR1 and CDR2: SGHKS and YYEKEE (reference sequence). V lost 1 base and J lost 0; bases outside the gene matches: 1. CDR3 coding DNA: TGTGCCAGCAGCTTGACAGGGGTAGCCAAAAACATTCAGTACTTC. Its protein is CASSLTGVAKNIQYF.

This clone appeared a single time. J is TRBJ2-7 and V is TRBV12-5; unclear D gene. This CDR3 is 13 amino acids long. Per the germline V gene, CDR1 is LGHNT and CDR2 is FRNRAP. The V and J ends lost 3 bases and 6 bases respectively, with 12 bases between them. The CDR3 here is CASGLRLGGEQYV. For the CDR3, the DNA is TGTGCTAGTGGTTTAAGACTGGGCGGCGAGCAGTACGTC.